This T cell receptor beta chain was recovered during a study of blood T cell repertoires in COVID-19. Original analysis: By means of reference gene primer amplification, nucleated cell counts were estimated. Assay used: immunoSEQ multiplex PCR; TCRdb lists only in-frame clones, some missing. V, J and clone size were drawn from that table, and D and trimming were deduced from the DNA. The sample includes hundreds of thousands of clones, less than 90% of them seen just once. The origin of this receptor is a woman aged 50 to 65 with acute or convalescent COVID-19. The sequenced material came from peripheral blood.

CDR3: CAWSKRRDHTGELFF. For the CDR3, the DNA is TGTGCCTGGAGTAAGAGGAGGGACCATACCGGGGAGCTGTTTTTT. This sequence joins TRBV30 and TRBJ2-2; TRBD2 is a possible D gene (6 bases). Germline V gene lookup returns CDR1 GTSNPN and CDR2 SVGIG (reference sequence). V shed 2 bases and J shed 5 bases, with 15 bases lying between them. The CDR3 contains 15 residues.